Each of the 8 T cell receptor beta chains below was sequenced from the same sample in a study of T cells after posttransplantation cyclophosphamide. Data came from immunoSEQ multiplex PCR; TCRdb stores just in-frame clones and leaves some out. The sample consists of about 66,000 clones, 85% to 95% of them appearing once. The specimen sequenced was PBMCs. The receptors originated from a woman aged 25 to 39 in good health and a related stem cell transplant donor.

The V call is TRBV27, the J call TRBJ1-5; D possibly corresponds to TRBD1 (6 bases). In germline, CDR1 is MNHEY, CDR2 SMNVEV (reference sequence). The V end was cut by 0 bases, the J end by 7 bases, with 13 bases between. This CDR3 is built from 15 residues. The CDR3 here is CASSLSGADGQPQHF. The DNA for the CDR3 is TGTGCCAGCAGTTTATCGGGGGCTGACGGCCAGCCCCAGCATTTT.

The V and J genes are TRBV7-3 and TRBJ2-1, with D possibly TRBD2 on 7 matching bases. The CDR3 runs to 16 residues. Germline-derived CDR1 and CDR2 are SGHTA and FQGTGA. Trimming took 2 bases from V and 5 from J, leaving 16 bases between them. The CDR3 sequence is CASSLFVVGGHNEQFF. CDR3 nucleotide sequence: TGTGCCAGCAGCTTATTTGTCGTGGGGGGGCACAATGAGCAGTTCTTC.

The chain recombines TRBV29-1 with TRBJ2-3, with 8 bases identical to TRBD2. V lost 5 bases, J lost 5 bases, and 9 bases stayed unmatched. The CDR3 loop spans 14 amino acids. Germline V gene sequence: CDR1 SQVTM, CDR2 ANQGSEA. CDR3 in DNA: TGCAGCGTTAAACGGGGGGGGCAGGGAGATACGCAGTATTTT. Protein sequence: CSVKRGGQGDTQYF.

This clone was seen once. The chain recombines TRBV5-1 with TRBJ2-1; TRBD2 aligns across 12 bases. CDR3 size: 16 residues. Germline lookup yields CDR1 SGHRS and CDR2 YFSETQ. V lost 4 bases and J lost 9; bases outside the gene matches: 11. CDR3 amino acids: CASSDGLAGGRFEQFF. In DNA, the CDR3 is TGCGCCAGCAGCGACGGCCTAGCGGGGGGGCGGTTTGAGCAGTTCTTC.

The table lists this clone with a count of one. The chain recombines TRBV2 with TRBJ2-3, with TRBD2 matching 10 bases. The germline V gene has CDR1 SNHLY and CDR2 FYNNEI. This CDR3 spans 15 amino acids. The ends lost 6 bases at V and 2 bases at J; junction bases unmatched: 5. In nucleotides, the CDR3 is TGTGCCAGCAGCCTCCTAGCGGGGGACACAGATACGCAGTATTTT. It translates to CASSLLAGDTDTQYF.

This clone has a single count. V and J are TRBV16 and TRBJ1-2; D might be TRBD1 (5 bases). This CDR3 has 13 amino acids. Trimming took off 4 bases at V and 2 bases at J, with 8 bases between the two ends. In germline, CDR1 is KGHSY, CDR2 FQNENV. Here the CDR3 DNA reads TGTGCCAGCAGCCGGGACGGCAACTATGGCTACACCTTC. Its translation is CASSRDGNYGYTF.

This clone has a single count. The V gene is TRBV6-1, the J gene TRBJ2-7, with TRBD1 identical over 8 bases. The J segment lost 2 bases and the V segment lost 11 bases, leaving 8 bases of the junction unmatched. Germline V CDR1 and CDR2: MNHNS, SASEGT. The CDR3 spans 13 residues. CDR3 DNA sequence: TGTGCCGCCCGGGACAGGATTGCCTACGAGCAGTACTTC. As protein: CAARDRIAYEQYF.

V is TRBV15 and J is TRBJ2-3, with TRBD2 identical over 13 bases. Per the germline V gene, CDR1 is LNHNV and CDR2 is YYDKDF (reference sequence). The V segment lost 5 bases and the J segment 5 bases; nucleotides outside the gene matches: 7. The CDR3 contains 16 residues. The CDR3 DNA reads TGTGCCACCAGCTGGGGACTAGCGGGGACAGGAGATACGCAGTATTTT. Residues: CATSWGLAGTGDTQYF.